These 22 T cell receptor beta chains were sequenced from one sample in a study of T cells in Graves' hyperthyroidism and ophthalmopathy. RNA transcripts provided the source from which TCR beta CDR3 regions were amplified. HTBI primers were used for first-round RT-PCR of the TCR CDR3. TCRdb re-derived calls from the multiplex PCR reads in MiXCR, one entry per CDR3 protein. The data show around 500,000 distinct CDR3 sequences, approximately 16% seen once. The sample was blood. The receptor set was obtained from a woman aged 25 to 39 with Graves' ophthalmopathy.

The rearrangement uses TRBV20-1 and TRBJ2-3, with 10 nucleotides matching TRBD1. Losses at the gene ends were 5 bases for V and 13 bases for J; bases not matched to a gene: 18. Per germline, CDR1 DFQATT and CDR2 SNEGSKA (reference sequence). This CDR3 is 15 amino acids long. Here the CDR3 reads CSASSLGTGASEEYF. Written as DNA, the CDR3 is TGCAGTGCTTCGAGTCTCGGGACAGGGGCGTCCGAGGAGTATTTT.

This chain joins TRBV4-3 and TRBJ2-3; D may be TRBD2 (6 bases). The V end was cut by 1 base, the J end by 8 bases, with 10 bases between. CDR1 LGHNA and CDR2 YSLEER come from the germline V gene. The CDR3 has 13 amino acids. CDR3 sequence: CASSQAPGGTQYF. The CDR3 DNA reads TGCGCCAGCAGCCAAGCCCCCGGGGGTACGCAGTATTTT.

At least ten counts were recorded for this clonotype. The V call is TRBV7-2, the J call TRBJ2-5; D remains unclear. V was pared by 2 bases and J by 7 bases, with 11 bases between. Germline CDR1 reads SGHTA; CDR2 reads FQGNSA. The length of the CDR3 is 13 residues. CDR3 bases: TGTGCCAGCAGCTTAAATCTCTTGGGGACCCAGTACTTC. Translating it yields CASSLNLLGTQYF.

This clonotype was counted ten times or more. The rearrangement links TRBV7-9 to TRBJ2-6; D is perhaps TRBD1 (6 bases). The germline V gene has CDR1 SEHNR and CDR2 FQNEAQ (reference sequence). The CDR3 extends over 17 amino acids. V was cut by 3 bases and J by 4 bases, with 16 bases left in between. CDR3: CASSFRRMGAGANVLTF. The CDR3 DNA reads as TGTGCCAGCAGCTTCCGGCGGATGGGGGCCGGGGCCAACGTCCTGACTTTC.

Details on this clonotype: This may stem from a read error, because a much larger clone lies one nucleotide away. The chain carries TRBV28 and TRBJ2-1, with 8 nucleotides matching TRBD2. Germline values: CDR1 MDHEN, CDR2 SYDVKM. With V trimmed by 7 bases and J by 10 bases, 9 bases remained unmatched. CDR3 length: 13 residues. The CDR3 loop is CASITGGVSEQFF. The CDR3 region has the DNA TGTGCCAGCATCACGGGGGGGGTTAGCGAGCAGTTCTTC.

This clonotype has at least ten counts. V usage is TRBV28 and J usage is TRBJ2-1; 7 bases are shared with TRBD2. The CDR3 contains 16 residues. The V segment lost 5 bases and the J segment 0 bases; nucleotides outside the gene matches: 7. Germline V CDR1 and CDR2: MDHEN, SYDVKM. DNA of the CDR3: TGTGCCAGCAGTAAGAGGGACTACCCCTCCTACAATGAGCAGTTCTTC. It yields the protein CASSKRDYPSYNEQFF.

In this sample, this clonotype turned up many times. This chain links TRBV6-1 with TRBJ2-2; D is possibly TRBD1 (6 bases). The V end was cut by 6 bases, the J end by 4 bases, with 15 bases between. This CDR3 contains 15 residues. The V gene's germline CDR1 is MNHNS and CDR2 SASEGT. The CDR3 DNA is TGTGCCAGCAGCCCTGCCGGACAGATCACCGGGGAGCTGTTTTTT. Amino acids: CASSPAGQITGELFF.

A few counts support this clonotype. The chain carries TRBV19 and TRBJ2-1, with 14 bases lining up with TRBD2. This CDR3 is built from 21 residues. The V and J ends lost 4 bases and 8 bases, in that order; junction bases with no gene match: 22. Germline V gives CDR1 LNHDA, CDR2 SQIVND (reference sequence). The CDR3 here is CASSNPEWGSRLAGGFHEQFF. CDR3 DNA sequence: TGTGCCAGTAGTAATCCGGAGTGGGGTTCGCGACTAGCGGGAGGGTTCCATGAGCAGTTCTTC.

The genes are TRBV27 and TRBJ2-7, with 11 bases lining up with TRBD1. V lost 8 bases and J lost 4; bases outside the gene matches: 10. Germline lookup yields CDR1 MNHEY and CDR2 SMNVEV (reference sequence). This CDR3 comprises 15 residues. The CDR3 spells CASRPGTGGVYEQYF. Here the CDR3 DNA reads TGTGCCAGCCGACCCGGGACAGGGGGGGTTTACGAGCAGTACTTC.

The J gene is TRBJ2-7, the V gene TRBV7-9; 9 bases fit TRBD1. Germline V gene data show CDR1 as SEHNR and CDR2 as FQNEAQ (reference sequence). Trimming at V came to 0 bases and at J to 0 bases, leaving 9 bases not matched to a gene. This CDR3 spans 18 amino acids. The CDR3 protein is CASSLATGTGRSSYEQYF. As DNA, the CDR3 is TGTGCCAGCAGCTTAGCTACTGGGACAGGGAGAAGCTCCTACGAGCAGTACTTC.

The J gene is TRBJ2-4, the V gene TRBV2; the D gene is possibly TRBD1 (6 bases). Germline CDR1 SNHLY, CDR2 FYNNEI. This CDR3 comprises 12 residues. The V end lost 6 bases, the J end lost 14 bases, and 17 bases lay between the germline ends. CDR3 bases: TGTGCCAGCAGCGTCCGAACAGGGATAAAGTACTTC. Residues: CASSVRTGIKYF.

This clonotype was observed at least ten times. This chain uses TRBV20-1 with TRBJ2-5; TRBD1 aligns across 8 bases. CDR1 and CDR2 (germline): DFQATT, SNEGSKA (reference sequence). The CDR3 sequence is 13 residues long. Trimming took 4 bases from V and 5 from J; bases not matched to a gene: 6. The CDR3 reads CSAKGTGRETQYF. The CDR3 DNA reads TGCAGTGCTAAGGGGACAGGCCGGGAGACCCAGTACTTC.

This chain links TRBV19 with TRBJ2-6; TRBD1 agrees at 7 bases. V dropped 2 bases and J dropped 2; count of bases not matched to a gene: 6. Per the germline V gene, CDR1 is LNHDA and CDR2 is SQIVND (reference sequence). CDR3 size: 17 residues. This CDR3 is CASSIRTGIPGANVLTF. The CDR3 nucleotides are TGTGCCAGTAGTATAAGGACAGGAATCCCTGGGGCCAACGTCCTGACTTTC.

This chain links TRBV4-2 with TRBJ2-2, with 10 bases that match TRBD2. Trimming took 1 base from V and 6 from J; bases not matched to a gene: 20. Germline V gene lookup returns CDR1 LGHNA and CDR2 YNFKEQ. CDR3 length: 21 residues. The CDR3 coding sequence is TGTGCCAGCAGCCAAGTCTTTATCGCTCGGCTAGCGGGAGATTTTTCCGGGGAGCTGTTTTTT. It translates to CASSQVFIARLAGDFSGELFF.

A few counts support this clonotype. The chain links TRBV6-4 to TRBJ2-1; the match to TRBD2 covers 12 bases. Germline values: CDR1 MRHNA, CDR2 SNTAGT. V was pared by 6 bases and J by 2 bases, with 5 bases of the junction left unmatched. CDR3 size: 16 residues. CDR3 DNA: TGTGCCAGCAGCCGGACTAGCGGGACACCCTACAATGAGCAGTTCTTC. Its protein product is CASSRTSGTPYNEQFF.

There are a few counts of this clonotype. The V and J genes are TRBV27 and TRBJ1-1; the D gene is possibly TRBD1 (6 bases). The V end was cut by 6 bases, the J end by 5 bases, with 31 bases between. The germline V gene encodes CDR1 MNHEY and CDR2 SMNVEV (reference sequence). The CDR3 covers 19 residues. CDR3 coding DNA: TGTGCCAGCAGCCTTACCTCGAACACAGGGAAAGGAGGTTGGACTGAAGCTTTCTTT. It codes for CASSLTSNTGKGGWTEAFF.

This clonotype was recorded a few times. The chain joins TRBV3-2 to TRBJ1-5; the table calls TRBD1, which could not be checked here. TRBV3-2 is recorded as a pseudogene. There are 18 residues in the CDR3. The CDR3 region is CASSQGRLRSRVNQPQHF. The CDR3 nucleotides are TGTGCCAGCAGCCAAGGACGGCTTCGTTCCAGGGTCAATCAGCCCCAGCATTTT.

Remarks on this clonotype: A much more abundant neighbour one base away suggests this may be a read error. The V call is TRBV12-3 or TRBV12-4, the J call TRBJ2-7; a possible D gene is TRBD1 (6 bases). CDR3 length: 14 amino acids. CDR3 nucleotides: TGTGCCAACAGTCCCCAAGGCCAGGGGAGCGAGCAGTACTTC. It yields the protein CANSPQGQGSEQYF.

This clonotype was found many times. CDR3 loop: CASSQTVSGEAFF. CDR3 nucleotides: TGTGCCAGCAGCCAGACAGTTAGCGGGGAAGCTTTCTTT. The chain recombines TRBV3-1 with TRBJ1-1; D possibly corresponds to TRBD1 (5 bases). CDR3 length equals 13 residues. CDR1 LGHDT and CDR2 YNNKEL come from the germline V gene (reference sequence). With 3 bases removed from V and 8 bases from J, the gap between germline ends came to 13 bases.

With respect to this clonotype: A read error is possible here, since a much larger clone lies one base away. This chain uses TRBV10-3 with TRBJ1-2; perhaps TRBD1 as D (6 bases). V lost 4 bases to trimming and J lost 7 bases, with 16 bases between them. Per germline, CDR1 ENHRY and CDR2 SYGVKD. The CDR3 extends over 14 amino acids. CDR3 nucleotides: TGTGCCATCAGTGGCCGGGACACGGACCTTGGCTACACCTTC. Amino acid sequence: CAISGRDTDLGYTF.

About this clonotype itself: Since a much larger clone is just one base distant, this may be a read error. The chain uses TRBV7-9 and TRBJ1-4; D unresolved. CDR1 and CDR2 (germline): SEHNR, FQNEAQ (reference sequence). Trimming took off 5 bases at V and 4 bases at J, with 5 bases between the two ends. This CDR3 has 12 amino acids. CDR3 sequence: CASSPINEKLFF. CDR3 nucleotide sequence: TGTGCCAGCAGCCCAATTAATGAAAAACTGTTTTTT.

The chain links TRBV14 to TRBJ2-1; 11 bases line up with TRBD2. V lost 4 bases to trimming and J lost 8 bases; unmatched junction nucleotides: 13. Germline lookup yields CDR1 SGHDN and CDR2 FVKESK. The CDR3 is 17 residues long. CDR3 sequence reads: CASSPLTSGTDQDEQFF. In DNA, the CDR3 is TGTGCCAGCAGCCCGCTGACTAGCGGGACTGACCAGGATGAGCAGTTCTTC.